This T cell receptor beta chain emerged from a study of STAT5B mutations in CD4+ large granular lymphocyte leukemia. On this clone: Its antigen remains unknown.

Study-level findings and limits: Patient CD4-sorted repertoires looked more clonal than healthy CD4+ repertoires, even without putative leukemic clones.

Controls came from buffy coats of healthy blood donors. The CDR3 totals 15 residues. V lost 4 bases to trimming and J lost 5 bases; unmatched junction nucleotides: 8. From germline, CDR1 is SGHTA and CDR2 FQGNSA. Libraries were prepared by immunoSEQ multiplex PCR; TCRdb keeps only in-frame clonotypes and omits some of them. The sample gives approximately 30,000 clones, more than 65% of which show up once; around 7% is in the top ten. Sequencing input: CD4+ T cells from blood buffy coats. The receptor comes from a human donor in good health. The chain recombines TRBV7-2 with TRBJ2-3; TRBD1 matches 8 bases. The chain's CDR3 is CASSSRQGRGDTQYF. CDR3 nucleotides: TGTGCCAGCAGCTCCAGACAGGGGCGGGGAGATACGCAGTATTTT.